This T cell receptor beta chain was sequenced in a study of beta chain features in type 1 diabetes. Whole-study findings and limits: For Type 1 diabetes patients, all four CD4+ subsets carried TCRB CDR3s that were moderately but significantly shorter.

This clone occurred a few times. Its antigen is still unknown. CDR3 length: 15 amino acids. After removal of 6 bases from V and 3 bases from J, the junction contained 5 bases not matched to a gene. Looked up from germline, CDR1 is SNHLY and CDR2 is FYNNEI. Every isolated RNA sample was fully reverse transcribed, so sequencing captured expressed TCRB transcripts. Clones were read by immunoSEQ multiplex PCR, and TCRdb kept only the in-frame ones, dropping some. The sample consists of 35,000 to 45,000 clones, about 66% of them appearing once. This receptor was taken from a man aged 25-45 years with type 1 diabetes. Some clones in this sample may be carry-over from other donors' samples. The rearrangement uses TRBV2 and TRBJ2-5, with 12 bases identical to TRBD2. The sample consisted of Tregs from blood. The CDR3 sequence is CASSGLAGNKETQYF. The CDR3 DNA sequence: TGTGCCAGCAGCGGACTAGCGGGGAATAAAGAGACCCAGTACTTC.